This T cell receptor (beta chain) was sequenced in a study of blood T cell repertoires in COVID-19. Study context: Whether acute or convalescent, the COVID-19 samples came from the United States, Italy and Spain.

Per the original methods: Reference gene primer amplification gave estimated nucleated cell counts. Only in-frame clones appear in the TCRdb table, and some are missing; sequencing was by immunoSEQ multiplex PCR. V and J calls plus clone size are reproduced from that table; the DNA served to infer D and trimming. The data contain more than 55,000 clones, 75% to 95% of them singletons. V lost 3 bases to trimming and J lost 3 bases, with 14 bases between them. The germline CDR1 and CDR2 sequences are SQVTM and ANQGSEA. The CDR3 is 14 amino acids. The sequencing sample was made of peripheral blood. The sequence was collected from an elderly man with acute or convalescent COVID-19. The V call is TRBV29-1, the J call TRBJ1-1; no clear D. CDR3 DNA: TGCAGCGTTGAGCCCGGGGAGATCTACACTGAAGCTTTCTTT. Protein product: CSVEPGEIYTEAFF.